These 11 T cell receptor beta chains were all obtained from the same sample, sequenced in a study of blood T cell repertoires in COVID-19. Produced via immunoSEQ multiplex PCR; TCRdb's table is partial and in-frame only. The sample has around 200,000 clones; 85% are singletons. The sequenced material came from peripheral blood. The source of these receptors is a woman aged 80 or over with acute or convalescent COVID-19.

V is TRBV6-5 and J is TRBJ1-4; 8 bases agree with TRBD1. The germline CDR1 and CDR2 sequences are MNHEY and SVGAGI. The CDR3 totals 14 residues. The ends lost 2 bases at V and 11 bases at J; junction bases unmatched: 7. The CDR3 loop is CASSYGQGIEKLFF. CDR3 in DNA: TGTGCCAGCAGTTACGGACAGGGAATAGAGAAACTGTTTTTT.

The CDR3 nucleotides are TGTGCCAGCAGTGAAGGAGTAGGGGGTGGTCGGACTGAAGCTTTCTTT. The encoded protein is CASSEGVGGGRTEAFF. The V and J genes are TRBV25-1 and TRBJ1-1; possible D gene TRBD1, 6 bases. Trimming left V 2 bases short and J 5 bases short, with 18 bases between. Per the germline V gene, CDR1 is MGHDK and CDR2 is SYGVNS. This CDR3 is built from 16 residues.

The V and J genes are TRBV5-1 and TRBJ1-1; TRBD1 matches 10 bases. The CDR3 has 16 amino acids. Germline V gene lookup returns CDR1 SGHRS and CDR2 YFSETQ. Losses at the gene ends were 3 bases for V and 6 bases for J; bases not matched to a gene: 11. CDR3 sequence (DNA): TGCGCCAGCAGCTGGGTAGGGACAGGGGCGGACGCTGAAGCTTTCTTT. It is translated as CASSWVGTGADAEAFF.

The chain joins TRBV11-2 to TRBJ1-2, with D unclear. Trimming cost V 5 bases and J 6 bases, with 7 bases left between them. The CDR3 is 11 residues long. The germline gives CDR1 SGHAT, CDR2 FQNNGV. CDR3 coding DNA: TGTGCCAGCAGCCACAGAGATGGCTACACCTTC. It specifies CASSHRDGYTF.

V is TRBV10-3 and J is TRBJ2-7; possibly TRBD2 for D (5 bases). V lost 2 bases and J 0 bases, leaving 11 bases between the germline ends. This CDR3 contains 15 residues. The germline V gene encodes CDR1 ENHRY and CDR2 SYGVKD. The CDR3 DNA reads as TGTGCCATCAGTGAGAGTAGGGAGTACTCCTACGAGCAGTACTTC. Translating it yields CAISESREYSYEQYF.

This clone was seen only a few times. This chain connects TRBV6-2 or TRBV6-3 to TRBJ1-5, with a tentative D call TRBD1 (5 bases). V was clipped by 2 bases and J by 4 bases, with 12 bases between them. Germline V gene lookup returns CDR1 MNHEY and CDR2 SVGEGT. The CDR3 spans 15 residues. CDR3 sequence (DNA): TGTGCCAGCAGTTACGGGCAGGGCACTAATCAGCCCCAGCATTTT. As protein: CASSYGQGTNQPQHF.

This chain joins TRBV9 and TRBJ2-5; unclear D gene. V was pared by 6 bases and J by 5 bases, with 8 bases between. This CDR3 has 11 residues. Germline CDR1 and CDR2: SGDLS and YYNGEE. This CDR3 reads CASNPRETQYF. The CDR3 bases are TGTGCCAGCAACCCCCGGGAGACCCAGTACTTC.

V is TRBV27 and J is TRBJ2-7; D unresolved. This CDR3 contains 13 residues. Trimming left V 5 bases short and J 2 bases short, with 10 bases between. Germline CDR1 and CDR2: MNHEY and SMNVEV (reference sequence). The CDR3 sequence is CASSPYSPYEQYF. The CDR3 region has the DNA TGTGCCAGCAGTCCATACAGTCCCTACGAGCAGTACTTC.

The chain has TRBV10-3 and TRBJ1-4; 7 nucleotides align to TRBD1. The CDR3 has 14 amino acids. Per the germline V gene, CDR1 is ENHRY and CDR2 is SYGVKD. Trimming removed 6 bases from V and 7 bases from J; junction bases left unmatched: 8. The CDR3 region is CAIREQGQGEKLFF. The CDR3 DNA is TGTGCCATCAGAGAACAGGGGCAGGGTGAAAAACTGTTTTTT.

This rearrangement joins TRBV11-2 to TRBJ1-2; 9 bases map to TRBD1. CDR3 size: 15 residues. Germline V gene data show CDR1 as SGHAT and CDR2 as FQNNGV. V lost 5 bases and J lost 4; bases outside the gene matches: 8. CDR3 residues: CASSTGTGYTYGYTF. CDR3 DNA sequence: TGTGCCAGCAGCACCGGGACAGGGTATACCTATGGCTACACCTTC.

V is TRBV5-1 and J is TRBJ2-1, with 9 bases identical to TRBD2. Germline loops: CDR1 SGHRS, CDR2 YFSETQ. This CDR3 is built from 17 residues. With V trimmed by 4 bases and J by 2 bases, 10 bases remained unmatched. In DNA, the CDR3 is TGCGCCAGCAGCATCCGGTCTAGCGGGGTTACCTACAATGAGCAGTTCTTC. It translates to CASSIRSSGVTYNEQFF.